These 21 T cell receptor beta chains were sequenced from one sample in a study of vaccination and CD4 T cells after COVID-19. The treatment denotes: roughly 10-day PBMC culture with coronavirus spike peptide pools or control peptides (ViraFEST assay). Sequencing of cultured CD4+ T cell DNA used the Oncomine TCR Beta short-read assay. TCRdb fed the PCR reads into MiXCR, producing one record per CDR3 protein. The sample includes roughly 12,000 distinct CDR3 sequences, roughly 73% seen only once; the top ten take 10%. No antigens are known for them. Specimen: CD4+ T cells from blood, cultured in vitro. Receptor source: a human donor who had recovered from COVID-19.

V is TRBV27 and J is TRBJ2-2; unclear D gene. The CDR3 runs to 13 residues. The V and J ends lost 2 bases and 6 bases respectively, with 7 bases between them. The germline CDR1 and CDR2 sequences are MNHEY and SMNVEV (reference sequence). CDR3: CASSLELPGELFF. DNA of the CDR3: TGTGCCAGCAGTTTAGAGTTACCCGGGGAGCTGTTTTTT.

This chain joins TRBV10-3 and TRBJ1-1; the D gene is possibly TRBD1 (6 bases). The CDR3 contains 14 residues. Per germline, CDR1 ENHRY and CDR2 SYGVKD. Between the trimmed V and J ends, which lost 6 bases and 4 bases, there was a span of 15 bases. The CDR3, as DNA: TGTGCCATCAGACCACAGGGTGAGATCACTGAAGCTTTCTTT. Its protein product is CAIRPQGEITEAFF.

Regarding this clonotype: At one end, the junction sequence differs from germline, possibly due to a read error. The chain joins TRBV7-9 to TRBJ2-1, with 10 positions matching TRBD2. This CDR3 comprises 17 residues. Germline CDR1 reads SEHNR; CDR2 reads FQNEAQ (reference sequence). The DNA for the CDR3 is TGCGCCAGCAGCTTGGGAAGCGGGAGGGCCTTTAGAAATGAGCAGTTCTTC. Amino acid sequence: CASSLGSGRAFRNEQFF.

The rearrangement links TRBV7-2 to TRBJ1-1, with D perhaps TRBD1 (5 bases). Germline CDR1 SGHTA, CDR2 FQGNSA. The CDR3 runs to 15 residues. The V end lost 3 bases, the J end lost 0 bases, and 11 bases lay between the germline ends. CDR3 coding DNA: TGTGCCAGCAGCTTTGCGGGACGGTTGAACACTGAAGCTTTCTTT. Its protein product is CASSFAGRLNTEAFF.

This chain joins TRBV29-1 and TRBJ2-5; 7 nucleotides agree with TRBD2. The trim removed 6 bases at V and 3 bases at J, leaving 7 bases unmatched. Per germline, CDR1 SQVTM and CDR2 ANQGSEA. This CDR3 has 13 amino acids. CDR3 loop: CSVSGIGKETQYF. CDR3 in DNA: TGCAGCGTGAGCGGGATTGGGAAAGAGACCCAGTACTTC.

The gene calls are TRBV28 and TRBJ1-4; D is possibly TRBD1 (5 bases). This CDR3 region has 15 residues. Germline loops: CDR1 MDHEN, CDR2 SYDVKM. Trimming left V 5 bases short and J 7 bases short, with 17 bases between. The CDR3 nucleotides are TGTGCCAGCAGTCGGGGGGGGAGCTTGGTTGAAAAACTGTTTTTT. Translating it yields CASSRGGSLVEKLFF.

This clonotype was detected only once. The chain combines TRBV15 with TRBJ2-6, with D unclear. Germline values: CDR1 LNHNV, CDR2 YYDKDF (reference sequence). V was cut by 0 bases and J by 1 base, with 4 bases left in between. The CDR3 spans 15 residues. The DNA of the CDR3 is TGTGCCACCAGCAGAGAACCGTCTGGGGCCAACGTCCTGACTTTC. Its translation is CATSREPSGANVLTF.

This clonotype was observed a single time. The chain carries TRBV5-4 and TRBJ1-1; D is unclear. Trimming pared 3 bases from V and 3 bases from J, leaving 9 bases between. Germline V CDR1 and CDR2: SGHNT, YYREEE (reference sequence). This CDR3 has 13 amino acids. CDR3 region: CASSYDRDTEAFF. DNA of the CDR3: TGTGCCAGCAGCTATGACCGTGACACTGAAGCTTTCTTT.

The chain combines TRBV20-1 with TRBJ2-3; a possible D gene is TRBD2 (6 bases). There are 16 residues in the CDR3. With 6 bases removed from V and 2 bases from J, the gap between germline ends came to 21 bases. CDR1 is DFQATT and CDR2 is SNEGSKA in the germline V gene (reference sequence). The CDR3 DNA reads TGCAGTGCCCCGGAGGGGTCCGACTTTTACACAGATACGCAGTATTTT. Residues: CSAPEGSDFYTDTQYF.

This clonotype was seen once. The chain combines TRBV30 with TRBJ2-7; D may be TRBD1 (6 bases). CDR1 and CDR2 (germline): GTSNPN, SVGIG (reference sequence). The V end was cut by 2 bases, the J end by 2 bases, with 10 bases between. The length of the CDR3 is 13 residues. The CDR3 DNA reads as TGTGCCTGGAGTAGGGGGAGAGCCTACGAGCAGTACTTC. This codes for CAWSRGRAYEQYF.

The chain joins TRBV7-9 to TRBJ2-4; unclear D gene. Per the germline V gene, CDR1 is SEHNR and CDR2 is FQNEAQ (reference sequence). The V gene lost 4 bases and the J gene lost 3 bases, with 10 bases spanning the gap. The CDR3 sequence is 14 residues long. The CDR3 is CASSSVRGKNIQYF. The CDR3 DNA reads as TGTGCCAGCAGCTCCGTCCGTGGCAAAAACATTCAGTACTTC. The variable domain in full, completed from reference TRBV7-9 and TRBJ2-4, reads DTGVSQNPRHKITKRGQNVTFRCDPISEHNRLYWYRQTLGQGPEFLTYFQNEAQLEKSRLLSDRFSAERPKGSFSTLEIQRTEQGDSAMYLCASSSVRGKNIQYFGAGTRLSVL.

The sample holds a few counts of this clonotype. The rearrangement links TRBV6-1 to TRBJ2-2; 7 bases are shared with TRBD1. From germline, CDR1 is MNHNS and CDR2 SASEGT. V trimming: 2 bases; J trimming: 3 bases; junction bases outside the gene matches: 6. CDR3 size: 16 residues. The CDR3: CASSEMGQLDTGELFF. DNA of the CDR3: TGTGCCAGCAGTGAAATGGGACAGCTGGACACCGGGGAGCTGTTTTTT.

The rearrangement uses TRBV10-3 and TRBJ1-2; D gene ambiguous. Germline V lookup: CDR1 ENHRY, CDR2 SYGVKD. This CDR3 is 13 amino acids long. V lost 5 bases and J lost 8, with 15 bases in between. The CDR3 sequence is CAISQSPATGYTF. CDR3 DNA sequence: TGTGCCATCAGTCAATCCCCTGCCACCGGCTACACCTTC.

The CDR3 coding sequence is TGTGCCAGTCGGCGTACGGGAGCCTACGAGCAGTACTTC. Translating gives CASRRTGAYEQYF. This chain connects TRBV19 to TRBJ2-7, with D possibly matching TRBD2 (6 bases). Per germline, CDR1 LNHDA and CDR2 SQIVND (reference sequence). The CDR3 is 13 residues long. V lost 8 bases and J lost 2, with 13 bases in between.

DNA of the CDR3: TGCAGTGCTAGAGATGGTGGAGGGGACAGGGCGCGCCAGCCCCAGCATTTT. Translated, it gives CSARDGGGDRARQPQHF. This chain connects TRBV20-1 to TRBJ1-5; the match to TRBD1 covers 9 bases. The J segment lost 7 bases and the V segment lost 0 bases, leaving 13 bases of the junction unmatched. This CDR3 is 17 amino acids long. The germline CDR1 and CDR2 sequences are DFQATT and SNEGSKA (reference sequence).

This chain links TRBV6-2 or TRBV6-3 with TRBJ1-3; the D is unclear. CDR3 length equals 11 residues. The V and J ends lost 11 bases and 2 bases respectively, with 7 bases between them. Germline loops: CDR1 MNHEY, CDR2 SVGEGT. Here the CDR3 reads CAASAGNTIYF. The CDR3 region has the DNA TGTGCCGCCTCTGCTGGAAACACCATATATTTT.

V gene TRBV24-1 combines with J gene TRBJ2-1; 10 positions match TRBD2. J was trimmed by 5 bases and V by 3 bases; bases with no gene match: 9. This CDR3 contains 17 residues. Looked up from germline, CDR1 is KGHDR and CDR2 is SFDVKD. CDR3 in DNA: TGTGCCACCAGTGATCTAAGCGGGAGGGCCGAGGACAATGAGCAGTTCTTC. It translates to CATSDLSGRAEDNEQFF.

The chain is built from TRBV19 and TRBJ1-2, with D tentatively TRBD1 (6 bases). CDR3 size: 15 residues. Germline CDR1 is LNHDA and CDR2 is SQIVND (reference sequence). V lost 10 bases to trimming and J lost 1 base, with 19 bases between them. The CDR3 DNA is TGTGCCACAAGTCCTACAGGGAAATTTAACTATGGCTACACCTTC. It codes for CATSPTGKFNYGYTF.

This clonotype was counted a few times. The CDR3 spells CSARASRAGAPFYGYTF. Written as DNA, the CDR3 is TGCAGTGCTAGAGCCTCCCGGGCAGGGGCCCCCTTCTATGGCTACACCTTC. V and J are TRBV20-1 and TRBJ1-2, with TRBD1 as a possible D gene (6 bases). V lost 1 base to trimming and J lost 4 bases, with 22 bases between them. From germline, CDR1 is DFQATT and CDR2 SNEGSKA (reference sequence). The CDR3 covers 17 residues.

The V call is TRBV7-8, the J call TRBJ2-1; the D is unclear. V was clipped by 1 base and J by 6 bases, with 13 bases between them. The CDR3 contains 15 residues. Germline lookup yields CDR1 SGHVS and CDR2 FQNEAQ. The CDR3 DNA reads TGTGCCAGCAGCTTAGTTCTCTTCCCCGCCAATGAGCAGTTCTTC. Translating it yields CASSLVLFPANEQFF.

A single count supports this clonotype. The chain links TRBV27 to TRBJ1-2; 8 bases fit TRBD1. Germline V gene data show CDR1 as MNHEY and CDR2 as SMNVEV (reference sequence). The CDR3 sequence is 13 residues long. V shed 4 bases, J shed 4 bases, and the junction held 2 bases outside the gene matches. The CDR3 is CASSWDRTYGYTF. Here the CDR3 DNA reads TGTGCCAGCAGTTGGGACAGGACCTATGGCTACACCTTC.